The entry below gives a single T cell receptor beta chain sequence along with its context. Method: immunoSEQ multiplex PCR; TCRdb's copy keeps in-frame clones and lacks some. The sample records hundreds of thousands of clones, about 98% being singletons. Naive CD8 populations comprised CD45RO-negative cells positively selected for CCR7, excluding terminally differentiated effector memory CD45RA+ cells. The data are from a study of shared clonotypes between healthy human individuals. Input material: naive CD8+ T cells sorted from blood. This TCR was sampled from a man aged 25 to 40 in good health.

The CDR3 DNA reads as TGTGCCAGCATCCCAGGAAGTCATGGGACTAGCGGACCCTACAATGAGCAGTTCTTC. Translation gives CASIPGSHGTSGPYNEQFF. This chain joins TRBV7-2 and TRBJ2-1; 11 bases fit TRBD2. The CDR3 is 19 residues long. CDR1 SGHTA and CDR2 FQGNSA come from the germline V gene. Trimming took 7 bases from V and 2 from J; bases not matched to a gene: 16.